This entry lists 21 T cell receptor beta chains sequenced from one sample in a study of CD8+ T cells in alopecia areata. Lesional scalp punch biopsies and peripheral blood were collected from alopecia areata patients. Sequencing templates came from extracted RNA that was reverse transcribed into cDNA. Sequenced by immunoSEQ multiplex PCR; TCRdb stores in-frame clones only, minus some. The sample holds 14,000 or so clones, roughly 55% seen once. Sequenced here: skin, sampled at week 0. These receptors were taken from a human donor with alopecia areata.

The V and J genes are TRBV5-6 and TRBJ2-3, with 11 bases aligning to TRBD2. The length of the CDR3 is 16 residues. Germline V gene data show CDR1 as SGHDT and CDR2 as YYEEEE. The junction had 5 bases not matched to a gene; V was cut back by 3 bases and J by 2 bases. CDR3 amino acids: CASSYGTSGFTDTQYF. In DNA form, the CDR3 reads TGTGCCAGCAGCTACGGGACTAGCGGTTTCACAGATACGCAGTATTTT.

The CDR3 loop reads CASSPPGGGYEQYF. The CDR3, as DNA: TGTGCCAGCTCACCACCGGGAGGGGGCTACGAGCAGTACTTC. This rearrangement joins TRBV18 to TRBJ2-7; D is perhaps TRBD2 (7 bases). The germline V and J ends were trimmed by 0 bases and 3 bases, with 9 bases remaining between them. The CDR3 covers 14 residues. CDR1 is KGHSH, CDR2 LQKENI, per germline.

This clone was seen only a few times. This sequence joins TRBV2 and TRBJ1-2; D is possibly TRBD1 (6 bases). With 7 bases removed from V and 6 bases from J, the gap between germline ends came to 18 bases. The CDR3 has 14 amino acids. Per germline, CDR1 SNHLY and CDR2 FYNNEI. This CDR3 is CASTFTSGVDGYTF. The CDR3 DNA follows: TGTGCCAGCACCTTTACGTCAGGGGTGGATGGCTACACCTTC.

The rearrangement links TRBV7-3 to TRBJ2-3; possibly TRBD1 or TRBD2 for D (5 bases each). Between the trimmed V and J ends, which lost 2 bases and 0 bases, there was a span of 9 bases. CDR3 size: 15 residues. Germline V lookup: CDR1 SGHTA, CDR2 FQGTGA. The CDR3 DNA reads as TGTGCCAGCAGCTTATCGGGACGGAGCACAGATACGCAGTATTTT. It translates to CASSLSGRSTDTQYF.

This clone was detected a few times. The chain is built from TRBV5-1 and TRBJ2-6; the D gene is possibly TRBD1 (6 bases). Between the trimmed V and J ends, which lost 6 bases and 0 bases, there was a span of 10 bases. CDR1 and CDR2 from the germline V gene are SGHRS and YFSETQ. The CDR3 extends over 15 amino acids. CDR3 sequence (DNA): TGCGCCAGCAACCCGGACAGCTCTGGGGCCAACGTCCTGACTTTC. Translated, it gives CASNPDSSGANVLTF.

The chain recombines TRBV7-2 with TRBJ2-1; unclear D gene. Trimming removed 0 bases from V and 7 bases from J, with 7 bases in between. The CDR3 spans 13 residues. CDR1 is SGHTA and CDR2 is FQGNSA in the germline V gene. The CDR3 spells CASSLALNNEQFF. CDR3 coding DNA: TGTGCCAGCAGCTTAGCGCTTAATAATGAGCAGTTCTTC. Full variable domain (rest looked up from reference TRBV7-2 and TRBJ2-1): GAGVSQSPSNKVTEKGKDVELRCDPISGHTALYWYRQSLGQGLEFLIYFQGNSAPDKSGLPSDRFSAERTGGSVSTLTIQRTQQEDSAVYLCASSLALNNEQFFGPGTRLTVL.

V gene TRBV29-1 combines with J gene TRBJ2-7; 10 nucleotides match TRBD1. Losses at the gene ends were 3 bases for V and 13 bases for J; bases not matched to a gene: 6. CDR1 and CDR2 from the germline V gene are SQVTM and ANQGSEA. The CDR3 is made up of 11 amino acids. CDR3 loop: CSVETGGVDYF. In nucleotides, the CDR3 is TGCAGCGTTGAGACAGGGGGCGTAGACTACTTC.

This chain connects TRBV28 to TRBJ2-7, with TRBD2 matching over 10 bases. Germline CDR1 is MDHEN and CDR2 is SYDVKM. The CDR3 is 15 amino acids. The V and J ends lost 7 bases and 4 bases, in that order; junction bases with no gene match: 10. The CDR3 DNA is TGTGCCAGCACTCTTGCCCTAGCGGGGGAATACGAGCAGTACTTC. This translates into CASTLALAGEYEQYF. The variable domain in full, with the rest retrieved from reference TRBV28 and TRBJ2-7, is DVKVTQSSRYLVKRTGEKVFLECVQDMDHENMFWYRQDPGLGLRLIYFSYDVKMKEKGDIPEGYSVSREKKERFSLILESASTNQTSMYLCASTLALAGEYEQYFGPGTRLTVT.

This chain joins TRBV6-1 and TRBJ1-6, with D unresolved. V shed 4 bases and J shed 8 bases, with 21 bases lying between them. CDR1 is MNHNS, CDR2 SASEGT, per germline. The CDR3 runs to 17 residues. The CDR3 DNA follows: TGTGCCAGCAGTGCACATCCGGTACAGAAACGAGATTCACCCCTCCACTTT. Protein product: CASSAHPVQKRDSPLHF.

The chain carries TRBV7-2 and TRBJ1-2; TRBD1 might be the D (6 bases). Germline CDR1 is SGHTA and CDR2 is FQGNSA. With 5 bases removed from V and 4 bases from J, the gap between germline ends came to 17 bases. The CDR3 length is 15 residues. The CDR3 loop is CASSARRGEAYGYTF. Here the CDR3 DNA reads TGTGCCAGCAGCGCCCGGAGGGGGGAGGCCTATGGCTACACCTTC.

V gene TRBV5-1 combines with J gene TRBJ2-2; no clear D. V was clipped by 0 bases and J by 6 bases, with 9 bases between them. The V gene's germline CDR1 is SGHRS and CDR2 YFSETQ. The CDR3 sequence is 14 residues long. Here the CDR3 reads CASSLDRQAGELFF. CDR3 DNA: TGCGCCAGCAGCTTGGATCGGCAGGCCGGGGAGCTGTTTTTT.

This clone has a handful of counts. V is TRBV19 and J is TRBJ2-1, with D possibly being TRBD2 (7 bases). V was pared by 8 bases and J by 6 bases, with 17 bases between. CDR1 is LNHDA and CDR2 is SQIVND in the germline V gene (reference sequence). This CDR3 comprises 14 residues. The CDR3 DNA follows: TGTGCCAGTGGGAGGGGGTTAGGTAGCAATGAGCAGTTCTTC. Translation: CASGRGLGSNEQFF. The full variable domain, with the rest looked up from reference TRBV19 and TRBJ2-1, is DGGITQSPKYLFRKEGQNVTLSCEQNLNHDAMYWYRQDPGQGLRLIYYSQIVNDFQKGDIAEGYSVSREKKESFPLTVTSAQKNPTAFYLCASGRGLGSNEQFFGPGTRLTVL.

This clone was detected only a few times. V is TRBV7-2 and J is TRBJ2-2; TRBD2 agrees at 10 bases. V gave up 1 base and J gave up 5 bases; unmatched junction bases: 4. Looked up from germline, CDR1 is SGHTA and CDR2 is FQGNSA. CDR3 length: 16 residues. The CDR3 bases are TGTGCCAGCAGCTTAGAAGCGGGGGGGCAAACCGGGGAGCTGTTTTTT. It yields the protein CASSLEAGGQTGELFF.

The chain employs TRBV28 and TRBJ2-2; D might be TRBD2 (5 bases). Germline CDR1 reads MDHEN; CDR2 reads SYDVKM. Trimming cost V 6 bases and J 7 bases, with 15 bases left between them. CDR3 size: 14 residues. This chain's CDR3 is CASSRAREIGELFF. The CDR3 bases are TGTGCCAGCAGCCGGGCTAGGGAGATCGGGGAGCTGTTTTTT.

The chain combines TRBV6-5 with TRBJ1-4; D remains ambiguous. There are 15 residues in the CDR3. Germline V gene data show CDR1 as MNHEY and CDR2 as SVGAGI. V was trimmed by 0 bases and J by 0 bases, leaving 5 bases between them. CDR3: CASSYSGTTNEKLFF. CDR3 nucleotides: TGTGCCAGCAGTTACTCAGGGACAACTAATGAAAAACTGTTTTTT.

The CDR3 here is CASSPTFYEQYF. CDR3 nucleotide sequence: TGTGCCAGCAGCCCGACGTTTTACGAGCAGTACTTC. The chain uses TRBV28 and TRBJ2-5; D unresolved. The J call could be wrong; TRBJ2-7 is a better fit for the DNA end. The CDR3 has 12 amino acids. Germline V gives CDR1 MDHEN, CDR2 SYDVKM.

V and J are TRBV30 and TRBJ2-3, with D unresolved. Trimming cost V 4 bases and J 3 bases, with 14 bases left between them. CDR3 length: 14 amino acids. Germline V CDR1 and CDR2: GTSNPN, SVGIG (reference sequence). This chain's CDR3 is CAWNYRKITDTQYF. The DNA of the CDR3 is TGTGCCTGGAATTACAGAAAGATAACAGATACGCAGTATTTT.

The chain links TRBV5-8 to TRBJ2-7, with D unresolved. The germline gives CDR1 SGHTS, CDR2 YDEGEE. There are 12 residues in the CDR3. Trimming removed 1 base at V and 3 bases at J, with 5 bases between. CDR3 nucleotide sequence: TGTGCCAGCAGCTTGAACAACTACGAGCAGTACTTC. This translates into CASSLNNYEQYF.

The chain carries TRBV11-2 and TRBJ2-5; perhaps D is TRBD1 or TRBD2 (5 bases each). V lost 5 bases and J lost 2, with 21 bases in between. The CDR3 is made up of 17 amino acids. Per the germline V gene, CDR1 is SGHAT and CDR2 is FQNNGV. CDR3 sequence (DNA): TGTGCCAGCAGCGCCGGCCTTGGCAGTGGGACGCAAGAGACCCAGTACTTC. Residues: CASSAGLGSGTQETQYF.

J is TRBJ1-5 and V is TRBV4-2; TRBD1 might be the D (5 bases). Germline V lookup: CDR1 LGHNA, CDR2 YNFKEQ. The germline V and J ends were trimmed by 0 bases and 6 bases, with 15 bases remaining between them. There are 16 residues in the CDR3. The CDR3 spells CASSQDYGERGQPQHF. The CDR3 DNA follows: TGTGCCAGCAGCCAAGATTACGGCGAAAGGGGTCAGCCCCAGCATTTT.

The V and J genes are TRBV7-2 and TRBJ1-2; 7 nucleotides match TRBD1. The germline V gene has CDR1 SGHTA and CDR2 FQGNSA. The trim removed 1 base at V and 5 bases at J, leaving 7 bases unmatched. CDR3 size: 15 residues. The CDR3 bases are TGTGCCAGCAGCTTAGGGCCCCAGGGGGGTTATGGCTACACCTTC. This codes for CASSLGPQGGYGYTF.